This T cell receptor beta chain comes out of a study of blood T cell repertoires in COVID-19. Study context: COVID-19 samples, acute and convalescent, were from the United States, Italy and Spain.

Per the authors' pipeline: Reference gene primer amplification in the assay estimated nucleated cell counts. Only in-frame clones appear in the TCRdb table, and some are missing; sequencing was by immunoSEQ multiplex PCR. V and J calls and clone size are copied from that table; D and trimming were computed from the DNA. The sample consists of roughly 120,000 clones, about nine tenths of them appearing once. The CDR3 totals 16 residues. Germline CDR1 and CDR2: LNHNV and YYDKDF (reference sequence). V was clipped by 0 bases and J by 0 bases; unmatched bases: 4. Sequencing used peripheral blood. The TCR was taken from a human donor with active COVID-19. The donor label of this sample is uncertain. The J gene is TRBJ2-5, the V gene TRBV15; 7 bases line up with TRBD1. The CDR3 nucleotides are TGTGCCACCAGCAGAGACAACAGGGGATACCAAGAGACCCAGTACTTC. It codes for CATSRDNRGYQETQYF. Full variable domain (rest looked up from reference TRBV15 and TRBJ2-5): DAMVIQNPRYQVTQFGKPVTLSCSQTLNHNVMYWYQQKSSQAPKLLFHYYDKDFNNEADTPDNFQSRRPNTSFCFLDIRSPGLGDTAMYLCATSRDNRGYQETQYFGPGTRLLVL.